This TCR beta chain was found in a study of human T cells and chemical hapten exposure. Time point in this sample: pre-sensitization, week 0. Treatment: therapeutic diphenylcyclopropenone sensitization with weekly scalp DPC. During construction of the library, unique molecular identifiers were attached to individual cDNA molecules for quantitative, reproducible TCR counting. One entry per CDR3 protein results from TCRdb running MiXCR on the RACE reads. The sample has some 90,000 distinct CDR3 sequences, 8.5% to 9% seen once. Study conclusions and caveats: Alopecia in all donors means immunity may differ from healthy individuals. Sensitization with DPC brought no change to TCRs above 1 in 1000 in frequency.

As to this clonotype: Antigen: not known.

The CDR3 has 15 amino acids. Between the trimmed V and J ends, which lost 3 bases and 2 bases, there was a span of 8 bases. Germline-derived CDR1 and CDR2 are MNHNY and SVGAGI (reference sequence). Sequencing was performed on whole blood, taken in connection with sensitization to the hapten diphenylcyclopropenone (DPC). This chain uses TRBV6-6 with TRBJ2-6; a weak D match, TRBD2 (5 bases). The source is a man aged 35-49 years with alopecia areata. Some clones in this sample may be carry-over from other donors' samples. DNA of the CDR3: TGTGCCAGCAGTTATAGCGAAACTGGGGCCAACGTCCTGACTTTC. It specifies CASSYSETGANVLTF.